The rows below give T cell receptor beta chains drawn from one sample of a study of OX40 agonist ivuxolimab in advanced cancers. Profiled with immunoSEQ multiplex PCR; TCRdb holds only in-frame clones, not every one. The data contain roughly 41,000 clones, 88% of them singletons. The sequenced sample was CD4+ or CD8+ T cells sorted from blood, obtained in a trial of the OX40 agonist ivuxolimab. The receptors come from an adult with an advanced solid tumor such as melanoma, head and neck, liver or kidney cancer. CDR3s include the opening cysteine and the closing phenylalanine or tryptophan. Each record gives: J gene, D gene, V gene, CDR3 protein. D genes are given only for firm matches.

TRBJ2-1,TRBD2,TRBV5-1,CASSETSGGVHEQFF
TRBJ2-7,NA,TRBV28,CASVVTGTGEQYF
TRBJ1-5,TRBD1,TRBV2,CASSPQTGFYQPQHF
TRBJ2-1,TRBD2,TRBV30,CAWSPGLAGGGEQFF
TRBJ2-3,NA,TRBV4-2,CASSQDRGGGGTDTQYF
TRBJ1-2,NA,TRBV18,CASSDGRGAANYGYTF
TRBJ2-7,TRBD2,TRBV5-4,CASSRGGGSYEQYF
TRBJ2-1,NA,TRBV10-3,CAISESTRRVLRTEQFF
TRBJ2-1,NA,TRBV11-3,CASTDFGPYNEQFF
TRBJ2-2,NA,TRBV4-1,CASSQDLDSSNTGELFF
TRBJ2-1,NA,TRBV13,CASSLGLGQVNEQFF
TRBJ2-5,NA,TRBV7-7,CASSSTREETQYF
TRBJ2-7,NA,TRBV25-1,CASSGRDNSYEQYF
TRBJ2-1,NA,TRBV11-2,CASSLDLGRNQFF
TRBJ2-7,TRBD1,TRBV15,CATGTGGGHSYEQYF
TRBJ2-5,NA,TRBV5-1,CASSFERQETQYF
TRBJ1-3,NA,TRBV5-1,CASSLASGNTIYF
TRBJ1-4,NA,TRBV28,CASSLTVSNEKLFF
TRBJ1-4,NA,TRBV5-1,CASSRGGNEKLFF
TRBJ1-4,TRBD1,TRBV7-9,CASIDRGSTNEKLFF
TRBJ2-2,NA,TRBV28,CASSFLEGIGELFF
TRBJ2-2,NA,TRBV6-4,CASSEGETGELFF